A single sample is the source of the 16 T cell receptor beta chains below, sequenced in a study of blood T cell repertoires in COVID-19. Using immunoSEQ multiplex PCR, the repertoire was profiled, and TCRdb retains in-frame clones only, with some absent. The sample includes 100,000 to 120,000 clones, around 76% of them seen just once. Sequencing was performed on peripheral blood. The receptor set was obtained from a woman aged 70-85 years with acute or convalescent COVID-19.

The J gene is TRBJ1-5, the V gene TRBV30; no definite D call. In germline, CDR1 is GTSNPN, CDR2 SVGIG (reference sequence). The germline V and J ends were trimmed by 5 bases and 6 bases, with 14 bases remaining between them. The CDR3 is made up of 13 amino acids. This CDR3 is CAWAGKAGQPQHF. In DNA, the CDR3 is TGTGCCTGGGCCGGTAAAGCAGGTCAGCCCCAGCATTTT. The full variable domain, completed using reference TRBV30 and TRBJ1-5, is SQTIHQWPATLVQPVGSPLSLECTVEGTSNPNLYWYRQAAGRGLQLLFYSVGIGQISSEVPQNLSASRPQDRQFILSSKKLLLSDSGFYLCAWAGKAGQPQHFGDGTRLSIL.

This clone was counted a single time. V is TRBV29-1 and J is TRBJ1-1, with D hard to call. CDR1 and CDR2 from the germline V gene are SQVTM and ANQGSEA. The CDR3 has 10 residues. With 5 bases removed from V and 10 bases from J, the gap between germline ends came to 11 bases. The CDR3 DNA sequence: TGCAGCGTTCTGGCTGGGCCAGCTTTCTTT. Translated: CSVLAGPAFF.

V and J are TRBV5-3 and TRBJ1-5; 10 bases fit TRBD1. TRBV5-3 has ORF status, its function being uncertain. Trimming at V came to 3 bases and at J to 2 bases, leaving 14 bases not matched to a gene. CDR3 length: 19 residues. Written as DNA, the CDR3 is TGTGCCAGAAGCTCCGCCGGGACAGGGGTTCGGTTGGGCAATCAGCCCCAGCATTTT. Translating gives CARSSAGTGVRLGNQPQHF.

The chain employs TRBV7-2 and TRBJ1-5; 8 nucleotides align to TRBD1. Losses at the gene ends were 4 bases for V and 4 bases for J; bases not matched to a gene: 15. The CDR3 spans 18 residues. The germline gives CDR1 SGHTA, CDR2 FQGNSA. As DNA, the CDR3 is TGTGCCAGCAGCTGGGGGGGGACAGGAGGGAGTAAGAATCAGCCCCAGCATTTT. It is translated as CASSWGGTGGSKNQPQHF. The whole variable domain, filled in from reference TRBV7-2 and TRBJ1-5, reads GAGVSQSPSNKVTEKGKDVELRCDPISGHTALYWYRQSLGQGLEFLIYFQGNSAPDKSGLPSDRFSAERTGGSVSTLTIQRTQQEDSAVYLCASSWGGTGGSKNQPQHFGDGTRLSIL.

The chain combines TRBV5-6 with TRBJ2-4; 12 bases are a match to TRBD2. After removal of 0 bases from V and 2 bases from J, the junction contained 3 bases not matched to a gene. The CDR3 has 17 residues. The germline gives CDR1 SGHDT, CDR2 YYEEEE. DNA of the CDR3: TGTGCCAGCAGCTTGGCTAGCGGGGGGGCCCCCAAAAACATTCAGTACTTC. This sequence encodes CASSLASGGAPKNIQYF.

The J gene is TRBJ2-7, the V gene TRBV28; TRBD1 aligns across 8 bases. V trimming: 2 bases; J trimming: 0 bases; junction bases outside the gene matches: 3. CDR1 and CDR2 (germline): MDHEN, SYDVKM. CDR3 size: 15 residues. The CDR3 protein is CASSLQGAPSYEQYF. Written as DNA, the CDR3 is TGTGCCAGCAGTTTACAGGGGGCGCCCTCCTACGAGCAGTACTTC.

This chain joins TRBV4-1 and TRBJ2-7, with 10 bases aligning to TRBD1. Losses at the gene ends were 2 bases for V and 3 bases for J; bases not matched to a gene: 4. Looked up from germline, CDR1 is MGHRA and CDR2 is YSYEKL. The CDR3 is 15 amino acids. CDR3: CASSQSGTGVYEQYF. CDR3 DNA sequence: TGCGCCAGCAGCCAATCCGGGACAGGGGTCTACGAGCAGTACTTC.

The chain carries TRBV7-8 and TRBJ1-5; no clear D gene. Germline V gene sequence: CDR1 SGHVS, CDR2 FQNEAQ. The CDR3 has 14 amino acids. Trimming removed 2 bases at V and 5 bases at J, with 10 bases between. CDR3 in DNA: TGTGCCAGCAGCTTAACACAGTCCGATCAGCCCCAGCATTTT. This gives the protein CASSLTQSDQPQHF.

The chain recombines TRBV2 with TRBJ2-7; a weak D match, TRBD2 (6 bases). Trimming removed 1 base from V and 3 bases from J, with 10 bases in between. The CDR3 spans 14 residues. The germline gives CDR1 SNHLY, CDR2 FYNNEI. The CDR3 loop reads CASSEGQGLYEQYF. In DNA, the CDR3 is TGTGCCAGCAGTGAAGGTCAGGGACTCTACGAGCAGTACTTC.

The J gene is TRBJ1-1, the V gene TRBV30; 7 positions match TRBD1. The CDR3 is made up of 13 amino acids. J lost 4 bases, V lost 4 bases, and 6 bases had no gene match. CDR1 is GTSNPN, CDR2 SVGIG, per germline (reference sequence). The CDR3 protein is CAWNRGRSTEAFF. The CDR3 region has the DNA TGTGCCTGGAACAGGGGACGGAGCACTGAAGCTTTCTTT.

Comments on this clone: Other DNA variants within this sample encode the same CDR3. The chain combines TRBV5-1 with TRBJ1-1; D possibly corresponds to TRBD1 (5 bases). With 0 bases removed from V and 3 bases from J, the gap between germline ends came to 12 bases. CDR3 length equals 15 residues. Germline V gene lookup returns CDR1 SGHRS and CDR2 YFSETQ. The CDR3 loop reads CASSLAPGRDTEAFF. As DNA, the CDR3 is TGCGCCAGCAGCTTGGCCCCGGGCAGGGACACTGAAGCTTTCTTT.

The V gene is TRBV28, the J gene TRBJ1-1; no firm D call. CDR3 length: 15 amino acids. Trimming shortened V by 0 bases and J by 4 bases, and 12 bases separated the two germline ends. The germline gives CDR1 MDHEN, CDR2 SYDVKM. This CDR3 is CASSLWRETGTEAFF. DNA for the CDR3: TGTGCCAGCAGTTTATGGAGGGAAACGGGCACTGAAGCTTTCTTT.

The rearrangement joins TRBV7-9 to TRBJ1-4; D remains unclear. Per germline, CDR1 SEHNR and CDR2 FQNEAQ (reference sequence). CDR3 length equals 19 residues. Trimming took 7 bases from V and 0 from J, leaving 24 bases between them. CDR3 DNA: TGTGCCAGCACCTACTCAGCGGGCAGGCCAATTTCAACTAATGAAAAACTGTTTTTT. Encoded protein: CASTYSAGRPISTNEKLFF.

The V call is TRBV5-4, the J call TRBJ1-4; the D gene is possibly TRBD1 (5 bases). V dropped 0 bases and J dropped 3 bases, with 9 bases sitting between them. The CDR3 loop spans 15 amino acids. Germline CDR1 reads SGHNT; CDR2 reads YYREEE (reference sequence). CDR3 in DNA: TGTGCCAGCAGCTTGGGGGGCACGGCTAATGAAAAACTGTTTTTT. It specifies CASSLGGTANEKLFF.

The chain employs TRBV30 and TRBJ1-1; TRBD1 agrees at 8 bases. The CDR3 is 13 residues long. The V gene end was trimmed by 5 bases and the J gene end by 1 base; junction bases not matched to a gene: 3. CDR1 is GTSNPN, CDR2 SVGIG, per germline (reference sequence). In nucleotides, the CDR3 is TGTGCCTGGCAAACAGGGGGGAACACTGAAGCTTTCTTT. It encodes CAWQTGGNTEAFF.

The rearrangement links TRBV18 to TRBJ2-7, with a tentative D call TRBD1 (5 bases). This CDR3 comprises 15 residues. Germline loops: CDR1 KGHSH, CDR2 LQKENI. The germline V and J ends were trimmed by 0 bases and 5 bases, with 14 bases remaining between them. The CDR3 loop reads CASSPPAGSYHEQYF. In nucleotides, the CDR3 is TGTGCCAGCTCACCACCGGCAGGGTCGTACCACGAGCAGTACTTC. Combining the CDR3 with reference TRBV18 and TRBJ2-7 gives the whole variable domain NAGVMQNPRHLVRRRGQEARLRCSPMKGHSHVYWYRQLPEEGLKFMVYLQKENIIDESGMPKERFSAEFPKEGPSILRIQQVVRGDSAAYFCASSPPAGSYHEQYFGPGTRLTVT.